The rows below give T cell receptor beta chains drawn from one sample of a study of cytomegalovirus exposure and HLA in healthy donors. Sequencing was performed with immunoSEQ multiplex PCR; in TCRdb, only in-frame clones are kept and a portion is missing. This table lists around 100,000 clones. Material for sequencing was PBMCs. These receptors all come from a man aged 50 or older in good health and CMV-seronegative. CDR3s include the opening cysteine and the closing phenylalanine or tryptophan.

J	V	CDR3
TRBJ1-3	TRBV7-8	CAVAEGASGNTIYF
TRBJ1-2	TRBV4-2	CASRSGRGYGYTF
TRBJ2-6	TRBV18	CASSPPGATSGANVLTF
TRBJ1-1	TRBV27	CASSAPLRGRTEAFF
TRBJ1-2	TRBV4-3	CASSQDRGQYYGYTF
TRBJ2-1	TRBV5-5	CASIMGTARGGNEQFF
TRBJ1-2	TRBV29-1	CSVEGETGGEYGYTF
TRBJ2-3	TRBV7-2	CASSFIDTQYF
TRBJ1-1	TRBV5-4	CASTPYRQGGNTEAFF
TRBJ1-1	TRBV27	CASSLLGAATEAFF
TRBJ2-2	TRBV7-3	CASSPGRSNTGELFF
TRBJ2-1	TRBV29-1	CSVTQREIDNEQFF
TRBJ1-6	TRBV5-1	CASAPEINSPLHF
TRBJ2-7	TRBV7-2	CASSAAGTGYHEQYF
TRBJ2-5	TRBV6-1	CASLSLGGTETQYF
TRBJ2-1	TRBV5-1	CASSLGRPTTGGEQFF
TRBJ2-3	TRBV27	CASSSETPTDTQYF
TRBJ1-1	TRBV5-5	CASDARRGGMNTEAFF
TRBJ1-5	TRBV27	CASRSGDQPQHF
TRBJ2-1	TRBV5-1	CASSLVAGGSNEQFF
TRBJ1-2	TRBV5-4	CASSPETGLGYTF
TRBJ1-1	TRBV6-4	CASSKNRGNTEAFF
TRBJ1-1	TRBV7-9	CASSQIRTGGTTEAFF
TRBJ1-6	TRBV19	CASSLPGAYSPLHF
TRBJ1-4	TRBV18	CASSPPGEGGEKLFF
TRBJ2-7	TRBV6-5	CASSYQDRVYEQYF
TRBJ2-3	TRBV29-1	CSVRIADTQYF
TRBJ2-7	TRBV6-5	CASRSGTSGYEQYF
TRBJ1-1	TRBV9	CASSPLGTGATEAFF
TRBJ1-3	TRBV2	CASSTYSGNTIYF
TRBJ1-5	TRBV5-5	CASSLYGQSNQPQHF
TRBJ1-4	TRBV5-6	CASSLVRGSTNEKLFF
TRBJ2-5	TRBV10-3	CAISELQRGSRETQYF
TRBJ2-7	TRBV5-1	CASSLSVGGFSYEQYF